This TCR beta chain was captured by sequencing in a study of OX40 agonist ivuxolimab in advanced cancers. Overall study: Intravenous ivuxolimab was administered to patients every 2 weeks at 0.01 to 10 mg/kg.

Sequenced by immunoSEQ multiplex PCR; TCRdb stores in-frame clones only, minus some. Counted here are nearly 110,000 clones, around 90% occurring once; the ten biggest clones make up approximately 1.2%. Remarks on this clone: What it binds is unknown.

Drawing of blood for sampling happened at baseline, at cycle 4 day 1, and at cycle 7 day 1. CDR3 length equals 14 residues. Study-level results: At 0.1 to 3.0 mg/kg, clonal expansion of CD4+ and CD8+ blood T cells had occurred by week 6. In general, CD8+ T cells held more expanded clones than CD4+ did, on average.

The specimen was CD4+ or CD8+ T cells sorted from blood, collected in a trial of the OX40 agonist ivuxolimab. The chain employs TRBV21-1 and TRBJ2-1; the D call in the table, TRBD2, was not verified against the DNA. TRBV21-1 constitutes a pseudogene. The sequence was collected from an adult with an advanced solid tumor such as melanoma, head and neck, liver or kidney cancer. For the CDR3, the DNA is TGTGCCAGCAGCAATGGAGCGCATTTGGATGAGCAGTTCTTC. It specifies CASSNGAHLDEQFF.